The clone carrying this T cell receptor (beta chain) was recorded a few times. The method was immunoSEQ multiplex PCR; TCRdb's version includes in-frame clones alone and lacks a portion of them. The sample contains 95,000 to 150,000 clones, more than 70% of which appear only once. This sample was taken from a study of control samples from healthy donors and cancer patients. CDR1 SNHLY and CDR2 FYNNEI come from the germline V gene. The CDR3 runs 13 residues. Trimming took off 2 bases at V and 1 base at J, with 5 bases between the two ends. Sequencing was done on a sample of blood. This receptor was taken from a man aged 45 to 65 in good health. The J gene is TRBJ1-1, the V gene TRBV2; no clear D. The CDR3: CASSEHGNTEAFF. CDR3 coding DNA: TGTGCCAGCAGTGAACACGGGAACACTGAAGCTTTCTTT.